The source of this T cell receptor beta chain is a study of CD8 T cells in ankylosing spondylitis. Libraries for TCR beta were made by quantitative 5'-RACE with molecular barcodes. TCRdb re-called the 5' RACE reads with MiXCR, one entry per CDR3 protein. Altogether about 140,000 distinct CDR3 sequences are present, about 8% being singletons, with the ten largest covering approximately 6.8%. The V and J ends lost 6 bases and 3 bases respectively, with 13 bases between them. The CDR3 has 13 residues. Germline V lookup: CDR1 DFQATT, CDR2 SNEGSKA (reference sequence). This chain connects TRBV20-1 to TRBJ2-3; D is unresolved. Specimen: synovial fluid, either unsorted or a sorted T cell fraction (not recorded which). The TCR comes from a male donor with ankylosing spondylitis. CDR3 residues: CSASAWETDTQYF. The CDR3 coding sequence is TGCAGTGCCTCTGCGTGGGAAACAGATACGCAGTATTTT.